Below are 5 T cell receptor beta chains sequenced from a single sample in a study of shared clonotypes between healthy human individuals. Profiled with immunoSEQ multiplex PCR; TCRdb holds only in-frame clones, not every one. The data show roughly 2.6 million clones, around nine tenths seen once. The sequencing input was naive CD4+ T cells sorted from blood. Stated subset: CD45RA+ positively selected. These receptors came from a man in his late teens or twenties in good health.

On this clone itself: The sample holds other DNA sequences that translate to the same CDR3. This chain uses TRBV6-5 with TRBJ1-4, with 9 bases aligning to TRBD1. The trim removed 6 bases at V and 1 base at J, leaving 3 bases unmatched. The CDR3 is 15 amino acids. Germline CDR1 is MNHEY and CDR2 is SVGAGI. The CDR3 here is CASSSTGGTNEKLFF. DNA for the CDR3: TGTGCCAGCAGCTCGACAGGGGGAACTAATGAAAAACTGTTTTTT.

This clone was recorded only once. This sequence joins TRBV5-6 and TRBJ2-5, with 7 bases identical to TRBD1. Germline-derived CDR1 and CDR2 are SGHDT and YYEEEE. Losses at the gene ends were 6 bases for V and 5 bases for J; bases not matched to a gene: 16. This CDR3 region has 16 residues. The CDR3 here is CASTPGDSGRRETQYF. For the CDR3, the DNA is TGTGCCAGCACCCCCGGGGACAGTGGGCGTCGGGAGACCCAGTACTTC. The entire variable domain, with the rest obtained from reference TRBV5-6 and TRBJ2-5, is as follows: DAGVTQSPTHLIKTRGQQVTLRCSPKSGHDTVSWYQQALGQGPQFIFQYYEEEERQRGNFPDRFSGHQFPNYSSELNVNALLLGDSALYLCASTPGDSGRRETQYFGPGTRLLVL.

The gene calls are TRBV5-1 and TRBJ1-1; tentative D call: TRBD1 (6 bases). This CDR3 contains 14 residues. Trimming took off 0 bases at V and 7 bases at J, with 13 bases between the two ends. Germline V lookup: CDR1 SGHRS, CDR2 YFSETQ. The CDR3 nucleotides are TGCGCCAGCAGCTTGGCACAGACAGGTGGTGAAGCTTTCTTT. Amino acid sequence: CASSLAQTGGEAFF.

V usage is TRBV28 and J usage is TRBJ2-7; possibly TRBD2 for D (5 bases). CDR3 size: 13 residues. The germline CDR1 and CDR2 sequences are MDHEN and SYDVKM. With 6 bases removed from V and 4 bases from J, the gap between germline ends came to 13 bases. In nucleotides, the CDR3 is TGTGCCAGCAGAACCCCCGGGGTTTACGAGCAGTACTTC. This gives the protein CASRTPGVYEQYF.

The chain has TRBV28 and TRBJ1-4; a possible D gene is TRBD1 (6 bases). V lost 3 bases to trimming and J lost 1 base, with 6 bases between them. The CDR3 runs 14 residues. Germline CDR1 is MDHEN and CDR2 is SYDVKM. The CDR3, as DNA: TGTGCCAGCAGTTTGGACAGAACTAATGAAAAACTGTTTTTT. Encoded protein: CASSLDRTNEKLFF.